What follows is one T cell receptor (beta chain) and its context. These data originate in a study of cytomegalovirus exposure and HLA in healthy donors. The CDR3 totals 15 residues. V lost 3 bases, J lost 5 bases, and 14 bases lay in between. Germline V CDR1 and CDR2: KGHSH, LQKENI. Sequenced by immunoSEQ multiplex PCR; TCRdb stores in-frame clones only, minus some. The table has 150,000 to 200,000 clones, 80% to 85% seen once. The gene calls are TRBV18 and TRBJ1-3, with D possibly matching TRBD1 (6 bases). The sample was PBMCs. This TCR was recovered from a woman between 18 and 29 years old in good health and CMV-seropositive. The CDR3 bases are TGTGCCAGCTCACCCGCCGACAGGCTAAGAAACACCATATATTTT. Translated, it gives CASSPADRLRNTIYF.